This T cell receptor beta chain stems from a study of cytomegalovirus exposure and HLA in healthy donors. This CDR3 is 16 amino acids long. J was trimmed by 6 bases and V by 1 base; bases with no gene match: 6. The germline gives CDR1 SGHVS, CDR2 FNYEAQ. PCR amplification relied on 60 Vbeta primers (plus 13 Jbeta primers). TCRdb's copy holds only in-frame clones and misses some; the assay was immunoSEQ multiplex PCR. The table lists about 93,000 clones, about 80% of them singletons. The sequenced sample consisted of PBMCs. The sequence came from a young man in good health and CMV-seronegative. This chain joins TRBV7-6 and TRBJ1-6; 7 bases align to TRBD1. The CDR3 sequence: CASSLGSRGTNSPLHF. The CDR3 region has the DNA TGTGCCAGCAGCTTAGGTTCCAGGGGGACTAATTCACCCCTCCACTTT.